The 9 T cell receptor beta chains presented below share a single source sample, sequenced in a study of OX40 agonist ivuxolimab in advanced cancers. Only in-frame clones appear in the TCRdb table, and some are missing; sequencing was by immunoSEQ multiplex PCR. The data contain approximately 89,000 clones, 88% of them singletons. The source material was CD4+ or CD8+ T cells sorted from blood, sampled in a trial of the OX40 agonist ivuxolimab. All receptors come from an adult with an advanced solid tumor such as melanoma, head and neck, liver or kidney cancer.

The CDR3 loop reads CASSYYGPWAFF. Written as DNA, the CDR3 is TGTGCCAGCAGTTATTATGGCCCCTGGGCTTTCTTT. The rearrangement joins TRBV6-5 to TRBJ1-1; D unclear. The length of the CDR3 is 12 residues. V gave up 3 bases and J gave up 11 bases, with 13 bases separating them. CDR1 and CDR2 (germline): MNHEY, SVGAGI.

V usage is TRBV6-5 and J usage is TRBJ2-5, with no clear D. CDR3 length: 14 amino acids. V lost 6 bases and J 4 bases, leaving 15 bases between the germline ends. In germline, CDR1 is MNHEY, CDR2 SVGAGI. This CDR3 reads CASSPAGGRETQYF. The CDR3 DNA is TGTGCCAGCAGCCCTGCCGGTGGCCGAGAGACCCAGTACTTC.

This rearrangement joins TRBV19 to TRBJ2-5; D remains unclear. CDR1 and CDR2 (germline): LNHDA, SQIVND (reference sequence). V lost 4 bases and J lost 0, with 9 bases in between. This CDR3 has 14 residues. DNA of the CDR3: TGTGCCAGTAGTAAGGCCTTGTACCAAGAGACCCAGTACTTC. Its protein product is CASSKALYQETQYF.

This clone appeared a single time. CDR3 protein: CASSLRIGPGEKLFF. DNA for the CDR3: TGTGCCAGCAGCTTACGTATAGGGCCTGGTGAAAAACTGTTTTTT. The V and J genes are TRBV7-9 and TRBJ1-4; D unresolved. With 2 bases removed from V and 7 bases from J, the gap between germline ends came to 14 bases. Looked up from germline, CDR1 is SEHNR and CDR2 is FQNEAQ (reference sequence). The CDR3 sequence is 15 residues long. Full variable domain (rest looked up from reference TRBV7-9 and TRBJ1-4): DTGVSQNPRHKITKRGQNVTFRCDPISEHNRLYWYRQTLGQGPEFLTYFQNEAQLEKSRLLSDRFSAERPKGSFSTLEIQRTEQGDSAMYLCASSLRIGPGEKLFFGSGTQLSVL.

The J gene is TRBJ1-4, the V gene TRBV9; possibly TRBD1 for D (5 bases). V gave up 4 bases and J gave up 3 bases, with 16 bases separating them. The CDR3 loop spans 16 amino acids. CDR1 is SGDLS and CDR2 is YYNGEE in the germline V gene. CDR3 protein: CASSSSGRRANEKLFF. Written as DNA, the CDR3 is TGTGCCAGCAGCTCCTCAGGGAGGAGAGCTAATGAAAAACTGTTTTTT.

The V gene is TRBV28, the J gene TRBJ1-2; D possibly corresponds to TRBD1 (5 bases). V lost 3 bases and J lost 4, with 6 bases in between. Germline lookup yields CDR1 MDHEN and CDR2 SYDVKM. This CDR3 is built from 12 residues. The CDR3 sequence is CASSLGGYGYTF. The CDR3 region has the DNA TGTGCCAGCAGTTTGGGGGGCTATGGCTACACCTTC.

CDR3 sequence: CASSLDSTNEKLFF. The CDR3 DNA follows: TGCGCCAGCAGCTTAGATTCAACTAATGAAAAACTGTTTTTT. The chain has TRBV5-1 and TRBJ1-4; D gene unclear. V lost 2 bases and J 0 bases, leaving 5 bases between the germline ends. Germline-derived CDR1 and CDR2 are SGHRS and YFSETQ. This CDR3 contains 14 residues.

The chain joins TRBV30 to TRBJ2-3; D uncertain. The CDR3 runs 15 residues. V was trimmed by 2 bases and J by 0 bases, leaving 12 bases between them. Germline CDR1 is GTSNPN and CDR2 is SVGIG (reference sequence). The CDR3 DNA sequence: TGTGCCTGGAGTCCAGACTTACTCAGCACAGATACGCAGTATTTT. Amino acids: CAWSPDLLSTDTQYF. Based on the CDR3 plus reference TRBV30 and TRBJ2-3, the full variable domain is SQTIHQWPATLVQPVGSPLSLECTVEGTSNPNLYWYRQAAGRGLQLLFYSVGIGQISSEVPQNLSASRPQDRQFILSSKKLLLSDSGFYLCAWSPDLLSTDTQYFGPGTRLTVL.

V gene TRBV6-1 combines with J gene TRBJ2-3; D could derive from TRBD1 or TRBD2 (5 bases each). V shed 1 base and J shed 6 bases, with 8 bases lying between them. From germline, CDR1 is MNHNS and CDR2 SASEGT. The CDR3 extends over 13 amino acids. The CDR3 DNA is TGTGCCAGCAGTGAAGGGTGGGGGGATACGCAGTATTTT. Its protein is CASSEGWGDTQYF.